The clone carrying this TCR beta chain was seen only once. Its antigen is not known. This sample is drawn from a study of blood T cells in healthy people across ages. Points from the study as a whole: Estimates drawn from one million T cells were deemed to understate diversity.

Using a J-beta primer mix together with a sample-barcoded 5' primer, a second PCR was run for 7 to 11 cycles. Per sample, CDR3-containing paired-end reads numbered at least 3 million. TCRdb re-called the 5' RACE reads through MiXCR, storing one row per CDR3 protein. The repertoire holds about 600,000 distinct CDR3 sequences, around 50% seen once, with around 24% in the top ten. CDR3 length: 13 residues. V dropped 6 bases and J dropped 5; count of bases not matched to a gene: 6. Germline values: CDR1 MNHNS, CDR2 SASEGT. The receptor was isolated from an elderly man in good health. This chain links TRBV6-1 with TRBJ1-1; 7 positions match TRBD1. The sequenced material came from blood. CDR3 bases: TGTGCCAGCAGAGGACAGGAGGGGACTGAAGCTTTCTTT. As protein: CASRGQEGTEAFF.